The table lists the clone carrying this T cell receptor beta chain with a few counts. V lost 4 bases and J 7 bases, leaving 4 bases between the germline ends. In germline, CDR1 is MNHEY, CDR2 SVGAGI. The CDR3 extends over 10 amino acids. This entry belongs to a study of blood T cell repertoires in COVID-19. Assay used: immunoSEQ multiplex PCR; TCRdb lists only in-frame clones, some missing. This table has around 300,000 clones, about 90% appearing once. The TCR originated in a woman aged 30 to 39 who had recovered from COVID-19. Sequencing input: PBMCs or T cells enriched from blood (not recorded which). The genes are TRBV6-5 and TRBJ1-1; D is ambiguous. CDR3 residues: CASSSGEAFF. CDR3 in DNA: TGTGCCAGCAGTTCCGGTGAAGCTTTCTTT.